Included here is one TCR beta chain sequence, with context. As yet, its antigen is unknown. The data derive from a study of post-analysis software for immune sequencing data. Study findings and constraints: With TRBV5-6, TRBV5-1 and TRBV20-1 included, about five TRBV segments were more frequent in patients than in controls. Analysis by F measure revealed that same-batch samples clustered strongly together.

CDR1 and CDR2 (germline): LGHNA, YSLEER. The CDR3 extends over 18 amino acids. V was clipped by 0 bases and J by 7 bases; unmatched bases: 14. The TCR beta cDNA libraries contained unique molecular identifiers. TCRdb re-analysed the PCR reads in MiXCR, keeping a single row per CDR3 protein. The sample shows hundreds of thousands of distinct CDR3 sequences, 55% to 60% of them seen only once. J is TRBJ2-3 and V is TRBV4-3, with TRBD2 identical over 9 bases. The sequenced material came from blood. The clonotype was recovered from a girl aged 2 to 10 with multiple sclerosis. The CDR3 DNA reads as TGCGCCAGCAGCCAAGATTCCAGCCGGACTAGCGTCTTAAATACGCAGTATTTT. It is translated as CASSQDSSRTSVLNTQYF.